This paragraph covers one T cell receptor (beta chain) sequence. This sample was included in a study of blood T cell repertoires in COVID-19. Looking at the study overall: Sites across the United States, Italy and Spain contributed samples from acute and convalescent COVID-19. The cDNA or gDNA used as material had been derived from T cells, B-cell-depleted T cells, or PBMCs.

V was pared by 1 base and J by 5 bases, with 5 bases of the junction left unmatched. CDR3 length: 14 residues. Germline V lookup: CDR1 SGHDT, CDR2 YYEEEE. Authors' analysis steps: How many nucleated cells were present was estimated from reference gene primer amplification. TCRdb's table, derived via immunoSEQ multiplex PCR, lists solely in-frame clones and lacks some. From that table come the V and J calls and clone size; the DNA was used to work out D and trimming. The table has roughly 260,000 clones, 88% seen once. The V call is TRBV5-6, the J call TRBJ2-7; 8 nucleotides agree with TRBD1. This TCR was sampled from a man in his fifties or sixties who had recovered from COVID-19. Sequencing was carried out using peripheral blood. The DNA of the CDR3 is TGTGCCAGCAGCTTGATCTCAGGGGGCGACGAGCAGTACTTC. This encodes CASSLISGGDEQYF.